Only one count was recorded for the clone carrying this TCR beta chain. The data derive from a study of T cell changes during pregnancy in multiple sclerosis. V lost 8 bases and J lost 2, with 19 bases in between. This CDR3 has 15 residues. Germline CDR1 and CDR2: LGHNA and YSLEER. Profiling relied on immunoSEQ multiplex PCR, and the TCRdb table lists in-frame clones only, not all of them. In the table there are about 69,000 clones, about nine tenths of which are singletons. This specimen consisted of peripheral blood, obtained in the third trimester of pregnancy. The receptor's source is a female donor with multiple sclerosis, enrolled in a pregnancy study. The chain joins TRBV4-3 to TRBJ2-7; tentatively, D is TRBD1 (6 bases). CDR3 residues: CASGPHRDTPYEQYF. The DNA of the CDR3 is TGCGCCAGCGGGCCCCATCGGGACACCCCCTACGAGCAGTACTTC.